The 14 T cell receptor beta chains listed next were all sequenced from one sample in a study of cytomegalovirus exposure and HLA in healthy donors. PCR was performed using 60 Vbeta and 13 Jbeta primers. TCRdb's copy holds only in-frame clones and misses some; the assay was immunoSEQ multiplex PCR. The repertoire holds around 200,000 clones, with more than 75% as singletons. Sequencing was done on a sample of PBMCs. All receptors derive from a man in his forties or fifties in good health and CMV-seropositive.

V and J are TRBV19 and TRBJ1-2, with 7 positions matching TRBD1. This CDR3 is built from 17 residues. V shed 4 bases, J shed 8 bases, and the junction held 19 bases outside the gene matches. Germline assignment: CDR1 LNHDA and CDR2 SQIVND (reference sequence). DNA of the CDR3: TGTGCCAGTAGTACCGACTTCAACAGGGGCCAGAAAGAAGGCTACACCTTC. Translation gives CASSTDFNRGQKEGYTF.

The V call is TRBV11-2, the J call TRBJ2-7; a weak D match, TRBD2 (6 bases). V lost 7 bases to trimming and J lost 3 bases, with 19 bases between them. The CDR3 runs 15 residues. Germline CDR1 and CDR2: SGHAT and FQNNGV. This CDR3 reads CASTHWGERYYEQYF. The CDR3 DNA follows: TGTGCCAGCACCCACTGGGGGGAGCGGTACTACGAGCAGTACTTC.

The gene calls are TRBV9 and TRBJ1-2; 9 bases match TRBD1. The J segment lost 4 bases and the V segment lost 0 bases, leaving 4 bases of the junction unmatched. CDR3 length: 15 amino acids. The germline V gene encodes CDR1 SGDLS and CDR2 YYNGEE. The CDR3 loop reads CASSVGQGGGYGYTF. The DNA for the CDR3 is TGTGCCAGCAGCGTAGGACAGGGGGGGGGCTATGGCTACACCTTC. Full variable domain (remainder filled in from reference TRBV9 and TRBJ1-2): DSGVTQTPKHLITATGQRVTLRCSPRSGDLSVYWYQQSLDQGLQFLIQYYNGEERAKGNILERFSAQQFPDLHSELNLSSLELGDSALYFCASSVGQGGGYGYTFGSGTRLTVV.

The rearrangement joins TRBV6-1 to TRBJ1-5; 8 bases line up with TRBD1. This CDR3 region has 15 residues. CDR1 and CDR2 (germline): MNHNS, SASEGT. V was pared by 1 base and J by 7 bases, with 6 bases of the junction left unmatched. The CDR3 region has the DNA TGTGCCAGCAGTGAAGGCGGACAGGGCCGGCAGCCCCAGCATTTT. Translation: CASSEGGQGRQPQHF.

The V and J genes are TRBV5-6 and TRBJ1-1, with 9 positions matching TRBD1. The CDR3 length is 16 residues. Germline V gene lookup returns CDR1 SGHDT and CDR2 YYEEEE. V gave up 1 base and J gave up 0 bases; unmatched junction bases: 4. CDR3 DNA sequence: TGTGCCAGCAGCTTGCGGACAGGGGCTATGAACACTGAAGCTTTCTTT. It translates to CASSLRTGAMNTEAFF.

The V call is TRBV18, the J call TRBJ1-2; tentatively, D is TRBD1 (6 bases). V dropped 4 bases and J dropped 0 bases, with 12 bases sitting between them. The CDR3 has 15 residues. Germline V CDR1 and CDR2: KGHSH, LQKENI. The CDR3, as DNA: TGTGCCAGCTCACGGGACACGCTCCCTAACTATGGCTACACCTTC. Its protein product is CASSRDTLPNYGYTF.

This chain links TRBV10-3 with TRBJ2-1; perhaps TRBD2 as D (6 bases). CDR3 length: 14 amino acids. Between the trimmed V and J ends, which lost 3 bases and 1 base, there was a span of 7 bases. Germline V lookup: CDR1 ENHRY, CDR2 SYGVKD. The CDR3 protein is CAISDSGSYNEQFF. CDR3 DNA sequence: TGTGCCATCAGTGACAGCGGGTCCTACAATGAGCAGTTCTTC.

Only a few counts were recorded for this clone. The V and J genes are TRBV5-1 and TRBJ2-6; TRBD1 is a possible D gene (5 bases). CDR1 SGHRS and CDR2 YFSETQ come from the germline V gene. V was cut by 0 bases and J by 0 bases, with 10 bases left in between. The CDR3 consists of 17 residues. CDR3 nucleotide sequence: TGCGCCAGCAGCTTGGTTCAGGGCAGCTCTGGGGCCAACGTCCTGACTTTC. Its protein is CASSLVQGSSGANVLTF. The variable domain in full, with the rest retrieved from reference TRBV5-1 and TRBJ2-6, is KAGVTQTPRYLIKTRGQQVTLSCSPISGHRSVSWYQQTPGQGLQFLFEYFSETQRNKGNFPGRFSGRQFSNSRSEMNVSTLELGDSALYLCASSLVQGSSGANVLTFGAGSRLTVL.

This CDR3 reads CASSLTSGDYEQYF. The DNA of the CDR3 is TGCGCCAGCAGCTTAACTAGCGGTGACTACGAGCAGTACTTC. The V gene is TRBV5-1, the J gene TRBJ2-7; TRBD2 agrees at 8 bases. Germline CDR1 is SGHRS and CDR2 is YFSETQ. This CDR3 has 14 amino acids. V trimming: 2 bases; J trimming: 3 bases; junction bases outside the gene matches: 4.

CDR3 amino acids: CASSRDRGLTEAFF. Here the CDR3 DNA reads TGTGCCAGCAGTCGAGACAGGGGGTTGACTGAAGCTTTCTTT. This sequence joins TRBV6-5 and TRBJ1-1, with TRBD1 identical over 9 bases. This CDR3 has 14 residues. Germline V gene data show CDR1 as MNHEY and CDR2 as SVGAGI. The V segment lost 5 bases and the J segment 5 bases; nucleotides outside the gene matches: 6.

The rearrangement joins TRBV2 to TRBJ1-1; a possible D gene is TRBD1 (6 bases). The CDR3 is made up of 18 amino acids. CDR1 is SNHLY, CDR2 FYNNEI, per germline. The germline V and J ends were trimmed by 2 bases and 6 bases, with 25 bases remaining between them. CDR3 DNA sequence: TGTGCCAGCAGTGAATTTTCCGGGGGGCCGGGGAACGTGGCTGAAGCTTTCTTT. It translates to CASSEFSGGPGNVAEAFF. The full variable domain, completed using reference TRBV2 and TRBJ1-1, is EPEVTQTPSHQVTQMGQEVILRCVPISNHLYFYWYRQILGQKVEFLVSFYNNEISEKSEIFDDQFSVERPDGSNFTLKIRSTKLEDSAMYFCASSEFSGGPGNVAEAFFGQGTRLTVV.

This chain connects TRBV7-9 to TRBJ2-3; D is possibly TRBD2 (5 bases). This CDR3 spans 17 amino acids. Per germline, CDR1 SEHNR and CDR2 FQNEAQ (reference sequence). Trimming took off 2 bases at V and 0 bases at J, with 15 bases between the two ends. The CDR3 region has the DNA TGTGCCAGCAGCTTATTTGGAGGCAGGAGAAGCACAGATACGCAGTATTTT. Translated: CASSLFGGRRSTDTQYF.

The chain joins TRBV30 to TRBJ1-4; 10 bases are shared with TRBD1. The CDR3 consists of 17 residues. Germline lookup yields CDR1 GTSNPN and CDR2 SVGIG (reference sequence). Trimming took 2 bases from V and 2 from J; bases not matched to a gene: 8. The CDR3 loop reads CAWSPSGTGATNEKLFF. CDR3 sequence (DNA): TGTGCCTGGAGTCCCTCCGGGACAGGGGCCACTAATGAAAAACTGTTTTTT. The entire variable domain, with the rest obtained from reference TRBV30 and TRBJ1-4, is as follows: SQTIHQWPATLVQPVGSPLSLECTVEGTSNPNLYWYRQAAGRGLQLLFYSVGIGQISSEVPQNLSASRPQDRQFILSSKKLLLSDSGFYLCAWSPSGTGATNEKLFFGSGTQLSVL.

This clone was recorded once. The chain is built from TRBV30 and TRBJ2-3; tentatively, D is TRBD2 (6 bases). V gave up 4 bases and J gave up 4 bases, with 18 bases separating them. This CDR3 region has 15 residues. Germline CDR1 reads GTSNPN; CDR2 reads SVGIG (reference sequence). CDR3 sequence (DNA): TGTGCCTGGAACCCGTACCGGGAGCGGTCAGATACGCAGTATTTT. Its protein is CAWNPYRERSDTQYF.